Each of the 30 T cell receptor beta chains below was sequenced from the same sample in a study of shared clonotypes between healthy human individuals. Sequenced by immunoSEQ multiplex PCR; TCRdb stores in-frame clones only, minus some. The sample has approximately 500,000 clones, about 80% seen once. Source material: PBMCs. The receptors derive from a woman aged 35 to 49 in good health. Some clones in this sample may be carry-over from other donors' samples.

V is TRBV30 and J is TRBJ2-7, with D hard to call. The CDR3 is 14 amino acids. CDR1 is GTSNPN, CDR2 SVGIG, per germline (reference sequence). Trimming left V 2 bases short and J 6 bases short, with 17 bases between. CDR3 region: CAWSRPGRRVEQYF. In nucleotides, the CDR3 is TGTGCCTGGAGTCGGCCCGGCCGTAGGGTCGAGCAGTACTTC.

The chain employs TRBV6-1 and TRBJ1-2; no firm D call. V was clipped by 0 bases and J by 7 bases, with 15 bases between them. The CDR3 consists of 15 residues. CDR1 is MNHNS, CDR2 SASEGT, per germline. The CDR3 region is CASSEAVGWAGGYTF. The CDR3 DNA sequence: TGTGCCAGCAGTGAAGCGGTAGGGTGGGCGGGTGGCTACACCTTC.

V usage is TRBV5-1 and J usage is TRBJ2-3, with D perhaps TRBD1 or TRBD2 (5 bases each). V was cut by 2 bases and J by 5 bases, with 18 bases left in between. The CDR3 has 16 amino acids. The germline V gene encodes CDR1 SGHRS and CDR2 YFSETQ. The CDR3 DNA reads as TGCGCCAGCAGCTTACTAACCGGGACCCGGGGAGATACGCAGTATTTT. This codes for CASSLLTGTRGDTQYF.

The chain has TRBV28 and TRBJ2-7, with D perhaps matching TRBD2 (6 bases). This CDR3 comprises 14 residues. Trimming left V 4 bases short and J 0 bases short, with 10 bases between. Germline V CDR1 and CDR2: MDHEN, SYDVKM. CDR3 sequence (DNA): TGTGCCAGCAGTTACCTCGGGGGCTCCTACGAGCAGTACTTC. Its translation is CASSYLGGSYEQYF.

The chain joins TRBV5-1 to TRBJ2-2; D gene uncertain. CDR1 is SGHRS and CDR2 is YFSETQ in the germline V gene. The CDR3 is made up of 14 amino acids. Trimming stripped 2 bases from V and 7 bases from J, with 12 bases between. CDR3 DNA sequence: TGCGCCAGCAGCTTTGGGCAGTTGGTCGGGGAGCTGTTTTTT. This translates into CASSFGQLVGELFF.

The rearrangement links TRBV11-2 to TRBJ1-4; D unclear. The CDR3 is made up of 13 amino acids. Germline CDR1 and CDR2: SGHAT and FQNNGV. With 0 bases removed from V and 7 bases from J, the gap between germline ends came to 6 bases. As DNA, the CDR3 is TGTGCCAGCAGCTTAGATGGGTTTGAAAAACTGTTTTTT. This sequence encodes CASSLDGFEKLFF.

This chain uses TRBV5-4 with TRBJ1-5, with 7 positions matching TRBD1. The J segment lost 1 base and the V segment lost 6 bases, leaving 4 bases of the junction unmatched. Germline V gives CDR1 SGHNT, CDR2 YYREEE (reference sequence). The CDR3 consists of 14 residues. The CDR3 bases are TGTGCCAGCAAGGACAGGACCAGCAATCAGCCCCAGCATTTT. This encodes CASKDRTSNQPQHF.

The V and J genes are TRBV14 and TRBJ2-1; D is undetermined. Between the trimmed V and J ends, which lost 1 base and 4 bases, there was a span of 5 bases. The germline V gene has CDR1 SGHDN and CDR2 FVKESK. CDR3 length equals 13 residues. The CDR3 nucleotides read TGTGCCAGCAGCCAAGTAACGTACAATGAGCAGTTCTTC. Amino acid sequence: CASSQVTYNEQFF.

This clone has more than one count but fewer than ten. The chain combines TRBV4-1 with TRBJ1-5; 10 positions match TRBD1. Germline V lookup: CDR1 MGHRA, CDR2 YSYEKL. V was pared by 1 base and J by 5 bases, with 2 bases of the junction left unmatched. The CDR3 contains 15 residues. In DNA, the CDR3 is TGCGCCAGCAGCCAAGGACAGGGGGCATATCAGCCCCAGCATTTT. The encoded protein is CASSQGQGAYQPQHF.

This sequence joins TRBV18 and TRBJ2-1, with D possibly matching TRBD2 (5 bases). The V gene's germline CDR1 is KGHSH and CDR2 LQKENI. This CDR3 has 16 residues. V gave up 5 bases and J gave up 7 bases, with 21 bases separating them. CDR3 in amino acids: CASSGLWENSWNEQFF. The CDR3 region has the DNA TGTGCCAGCTCAGGCCTCTGGGAGAATTCGTGGAATGAGCAGTTCTTC.

The rearrangement links TRBV7-9 to TRBJ1-5; no reliable D call. There are 13 residues in the CDR3. Per germline, CDR1 SEHNR and CDR2 FQNEAQ (reference sequence). V lost 1 base, J lost 7 bases, and 8 bases lay in between. The CDR3 loop is CASSLGEGQPQHF. CDR3 nucleotide sequence: TGTGCCAGCAGCTTAGGGGAAGGGCAGCCCCAGCATTTT. Looking up the rest from reference TRBV7-9 and TRBJ1-5 gives the full variable domain: DTGVSQNPRHKITKRGQNVTFRCDPISEHNRLYWYRQTLGQGPEFLTYFQNEAQLEKSRLLSDRFSAERPKGSFSTLEIQRTEQGDSAMYLCASSLGEGQPQHFGDGTRLSIL.

The V call is TRBV5-1, the J call TRBJ1-2; 9 nucleotides match TRBD1. The CDR3 has 14 amino acids. V gave up 3 bases and J gave up 5 bases; unmatched junction bases: 5. Germline lookup yields CDR1 SGHRS and CDR2 YFSETQ. The CDR3 DNA sequence: TGCGCCAGCAGCTCCGGGACAGGGTTTTATGGCTACACCTTC. Translating gives CASSSGTGFYGYTF.

This clone has just a few counts. V gene TRBV7-2 combines with J gene TRBJ2-3; 9 nucleotides line up with TRBD2. With V trimmed by 5 bases and J by 6 bases, 6 bases remained unmatched. This CDR3 contains 14 residues. CDR1 and CDR2 from the germline V gene are SGHTA and FQGNSA. The CDR3 bases are TGTGCCAGCAGCGTGGGACTAGCCAGTGATACGCAGTATTTT. Amino acids: CASSVGLASDTQYF.

The rearrangement joins TRBV5-4 to TRBJ2-2; D remains ambiguous. V lost 0 bases and J 5 bases, leaving 11 bases between the germline ends. The CDR3 runs 15 residues. The germline V gene has CDR1 SGHNT and CDR2 YYREEE (reference sequence). The CDR3 DNA reads as TGTGCCAGCAGCTTGGACCCGGAGCTGACCGGGGAGCTGTTTTTT. This gives the protein CASSLDPELTGELFF.

The rearrangement links TRBV2 to TRBJ1-1; D unresolved. V lost 6 bases and J 1 base, leaving 12 bases between the germline ends. The CDR3 loop spans 14 amino acids. Per germline, CDR1 SNHLY and CDR2 FYNNEI. CDR3 nucleotide sequence: TGTGCCAGCAGGGCTAGAGCTGAGAACACTGAAGCTTTCTTT. Translation: CASRARAENTEAFF.

V usage is TRBV30 and J usage is TRBJ2-2, with D maybe TRBD1 (6 bases). Germline CDR1 reads GTSNPN; CDR2 reads SVGIG (reference sequence). The CDR3 has 14 amino acids. Trimming left V 2 bases short and J 6 bases short, with 13 bases between. CDR3 loop: CAWSLTGLAGELFF. The CDR3 DNA reads as TGTGCCTGGAGTTTAACAGGGTTGGCCGGGGAGCTGTTTTTT.

The chain combines TRBV18 with TRBJ1-4; weak D call: TRBD1 (6 bases). Trimming stripped 2 bases from V and 3 bases from J, with 13 bases between. Germline V gene sequence: CDR1 KGHSH, CDR2 LQKENI. The CDR3 length is 16 residues. This CDR3 is CASSPVRTAANEKLFF. The DNA for the CDR3 is TGTGCCAGCTCACCAGTAAGGACAGCTGCTAATGAAAAACTGTTTTTT.

V and J are TRBV28 and TRBJ1-5; D remains unclear. The CDR3 extends over 12 amino acids. V was trimmed by 7 bases and J by 6 bases, leaving 10 bases between them. Germline V gives CDR1 MDHEN, CDR2 SYDVKM. This CDR3 reads CASNLAGQPQHF. The CDR3 DNA reads as TGTGCCAGCAACCTGGCAGGTCAGCCCCAGCATTTT.

This chain joins TRBV28 and TRBJ1-2; maybe TRBD1 (6 bases). V lost 3 bases and J 8 bases, leaving 16 bases between the germline ends. Looked up from germline, CDR1 is MDHEN and CDR2 is SYDVKM. This CDR3 is 14 amino acids long. The CDR3 DNA follows: TGTGCCAGCAGTTTCGGCCACAGGGCGGGGGGCTACACCTTC. Protein sequence: CASSFGHRAGGYTF.

In this sample, this clone turned up a few times. The chain links TRBV28 to TRBJ2-3, with D perhaps matching TRBD2 (7 bases). V dropped 3 bases and J dropped 0 bases, with 19 bases sitting between them. CDR1 and CDR2 from the germline V gene are MDHEN and SYDVKM. The CDR3 loop spans 18 amino acids. As DNA, the CDR3 is TGTGCCAGCAGTTTCTCTTGGGGGCTAGCGGAGAGCACAGATACGCAGTATTTT. Amino acid sequence: CASSFSWGLAESTDTQYF.

The DNA for the CDR3 is TGTGCCAGCAGAGCCGGGACTAGCGGGCACGAGCAGTACTTC. Its translation: CASRAGTSGHEQYF. The chain couples TRBV2 to TRBJ2-7; 12 nucleotides match TRBD2. The V gene end was trimmed by 6 bases and the J gene end by 5 bases; junction bases not matched to a gene: 5. CDR1 and CDR2 (germline): SNHLY, FYNNEI. The CDR3 covers 14 residues.

Details on this clone: A far larger clone is only one base removed, so a read error is likely. This CDR3 is also generated by other DNA sequences in the sample. The chain has TRBV30 and TRBJ1-2, with D unclear. CDR1 and CDR2 (germline): GTSNPN, SVGIG (reference sequence). The CDR3 length is 12 residues. Here the CDR3 DNA reads TGTGCATGGAGTCGACCGACCTATGGCTACACCTTC. Translated, it gives CAWSRPTYGYTF. Looking up the rest from reference TRBV30 and TRBJ1-2 gives the full variable domain: SQTIHQWPATLVQPVGSPLSLECTVEGTSNPNLYWYRQAAGRGLQLLFYSVGIGQISSEVPQNLSASRPQDRQFILSSKKLLLSDSGFYLCAWSRPTYGYTFGSGTRLTVV.

This CDR3 reads CASSLGGTENYGYTF. For the CDR3, the DNA is TGCGCCAGCAGCTTGGGAGGGACAGAGAACTATGGCTACACCTTC. V and J are TRBV5-1 and TRBJ1-2, with TRBD1 matching 7 bases. The CDR3 runs to 15 residues. Germline V gene sequence: CDR1 SGHRS, CDR2 YFSETQ. V shed 0 bases and J 2 bases; nucleotides not matched to a gene: 4.

V is TRBV4-2 and J is TRBJ2-2; TRBD2 aligns across 8 bases. CDR1 LGHNA and CDR2 YNFKEQ come from the germline V gene. CDR3 length: 16 residues. Losses at the gene ends were 0 bases for V and 1 base for J; bases not matched to a gene: 1. CDR3 region: CASSQESGRNTGELFF. The CDR3 region has the DNA TGTGCCAGCAGCCAAGAAAGCGGGAGGAACACCGGGGAGCTGTTTTTT.

The V gene is TRBV6-1, the J gene TRBJ2-1; either TRBD1 or TRBD2 may fit D (7 bases each). Between the trimmed V and J ends, which lost 4 bases and 6 bases, there was a span of 28 bases. The CDR3 contains 19 residues. The germline V gene has CDR1 MNHNS and CDR2 SASEGT. CDR3 bases: TGTGCCAGCAGTGTGGTTAAAGATCTCGCGGGACAGCGGGGCAATGAGCAGTTCTTC. Translation: CASSVVKDLAGQRGNEQFF.

The chain employs TRBV28 and TRBJ2-3; possibly TRBD2 for D (6 bases). CDR3 length: 14 residues. Looked up from germline, CDR1 is MDHEN and CDR2 is SYDVKM. Deletions cut 8 bases from V and 9 bases from J, with 21 bases between. For the CDR3, the DNA is TGTGCCAGCGCTCCCGGGACTCCGGGGGAGACGCAGTATTTT. As protein: CASAPGTPGETQYF.

J is TRBJ2-3 and V is TRBV5-1, with D tentatively TRBD1 (5 bases). V was shortened by 0 bases and J by 2 bases, with 16 bases between the two germline ends. CDR3 length: 17 residues. The V gene's germline CDR1 is SGHRS and CDR2 YFSETQ. The CDR3 protein is CASSLGGVGFPTDTQYF. The CDR3 DNA is TGCGCCAGCAGCTTGGGGGGCGTGGGCTTTCCCACAGATACGCAGTATTTT.

Comments on this clone: One base separates it from a far larger clone, so it is likely a read error. Different DNA sequences within this sample yield the same CDR3. The chain is built from TRBV11-2 and TRBJ2-4; the match to TRBD1 covers 10 bases. This CDR3 region has 15 residues. The V gene's germline CDR1 is SGHAT and CDR2 FQNNGV. CDR3 in DNA: TGTGCTAGCAGCTTACCCTGGGACAGGGGACCCATTCAGTACTTC. This sequence encodes CASSLPWDRGPIQYF.

The chain is built from TRBV30 and TRBJ1-1; tentative D call: TRBD1 (5 bases). This CDR3 has 14 amino acids. Germline V lookup: CDR1 GTSNPN, CDR2 SVGIG (reference sequence). V dropped 1 base and J dropped 1 base, with 10 bases sitting between them. Here the CDR3 reads CAWSEAGKNTEAFF. CDR3 nucleotide sequence: TGTGCCTGGAGTGAGGCAGGGAAGAACACTGAAGCTTTCTTT.

The chain joins TRBV9 to TRBJ2-7; 7 positions agree with TRBD2. Germline CDR1 reads SGDLS; CDR2 reads YYNGEE. The V segment lost 0 bases and the J segment 6 bases; nucleotides outside the gene matches: 6. The CDR3 length is 14 residues. The CDR3 coding sequence is TGTGCCAGCAGCGTAGACGGGGCTAGCGGCGAGCAGTACTTC. Translation: CASSVDGASGEQYF.